A selection of T cell receptor beta chains follows, all from one sample in a study of shared clonotypes between healthy human individuals. Generated by immunoSEQ multiplex PCR, the TCRdb table keeps only in-frame clones and is missing some. The data hold around 2.1 million clones, with around 93% observed a single time. The sample taken for sequencing was naive CD8+ T cells from PBMCs. These receptors were obtained from a young man in good health. Some clones in this sample may be carry-over from other donors' samples. The CDR3 runs from the conserved cysteine through the conserved F or W. D genes are given only for firm matches. Rows give clone size only sometimes, using once, few, many, or a class for an expanded clone.

size	length	J	V	D	DNA	CDR3
once	15	TRBJ1-3	TRBV4-1	TRBD1	TGCGCCAGCAGCCAAGACCGTGGACAGGGGAACACCATATATTTT	CASSQDRGQGNTIYF
NA	14	TRBJ2-5	TRBV9	NA	TGTGCCAGCAGCGTAGGAGGGACGAAAGAGACCCAGTACTTC	CASSVGGTKETQYF
NA	20	TRBJ2-7	TRBV19	TRBD2	TGTGCCAGTAGTCTTGGGGAGGCGGGACTAGCGGGACCATCCCCCTACGAGCAGTACTTC	CASSLGEAGLAGPSPYEQYF
NA	14	TRBJ2-7	TRBV28	NA	TGTGCCAGCAGTTTTAACGGGAGAGTCTACGAGCAGTACTTC	CASSFNGRVYEQYF
NA	14	TRBJ2-7	TRBV6-5	TRBD1	TGTGCCAGCACTTATGGGACAGGAGCCTACGAGCAGTACTTC	CASTYGTGAYEQYF
NA	13	TRBJ1-1	TRBV18	NA	TGTGCCAGCTCCCAGGGCCCGAACACTGAAGCTTTCTTT	CASSQGPNTEAFF
NA	14	TRBJ1-3	TRBV29-1	TRBD1	TGCAGCGTTGAAGGGACAGGGGCTGGAAACACCATATATTTT	CSVEGTGAGNTIYF
NA	18	TRBJ2-2	TRBV5-1	NA	TGCGCCAGCAGCTTGGTTGGCCAGGGGTACACGAACACCGGGGAGCTGTTTTTT	CASSLVGQGYTNTGELFF
NA	13	TRBJ2-1	TRBV7-3	NA	TGTGCCAGCAGCAACGGAGGGCTCAATGAGCAGTTCTTC	CASSNGGLNEQFF
NA	12	TRBJ2-7	TRBV14	NA	TGTGCCAGCAGCCAAGAAGGGAACGAGCAGTACTTC	CASSQEGNEQYF
once	16	TRBJ1-5	TRBV27	NA	TGTGCCAGCAGTTTCGAGCGACAGAGCGCCAATCAGCCCCAGCATTTT	CASSFERQSANQPQHF
once	13	TRBJ2-2	TRBV7-2	NA	TGTGCCAGCAGCTTATTGAGATCGTGGGAGCTGTTTTTT	CASSLLRSWELFF
NA	13	TRBJ1-2	TRBV28	NA	TGTGCCAGCAGTTTATCGACAAACTATGGCTACACCTTC	CASSLSTNYGYTF
NA	14	TRBJ2-7	TRBV2	NA	TGTGCCAGCGCCCTGAGGTCAGGTTGGGCCGGGCAGTACTTC	CASALRSGWAGQYF
NA	17	TRBJ1-2	TRBV4-1	NA	TGCGCCAGCAGCCCCTTTGGTGGGAGAGTTTCTAACTATGGCTACACCTTC	CASSPFGGRVSNYGYTF
NA	16	TRBJ2-1	TRBV9	TRBD2	TGTGCCAGCAGCGCATCTAGCGGGAGCTCCTACAATGAGCAGTTCTTC	CASSASSGSSYNEQFF
NA	15	TRBJ2-7	TRBV15	NA	TGTGCCACCAGCAGAGAGCGACGGGAGTGGCGGGAGCAGTACTTC	CATSRERREWREQYF
NA	16	TRBJ1-2	TRBV27	NA	TGTGCCAGCAGTTTATCGTGGGGGGTGGGTAACTATGGCTACACCTTC	CASSLSWGVGNYGYTF
NA	17	TRBJ2-7	TRBV11-2	NA	TGTGCCAGCAGCCGCTGGGGTCGGGACGCAAAGGACTACGAGCAGTACTTC	CASSRWGRDAKDYEQYF
once	13	TRBJ1-2	TRBV6-5	NA	TGTGCCAGCAGGCTCAGAGTAAACTATGGCTACACCTTC	CASRLRVNYGYTF
once	15	TRBJ1-1	TRBV19	NA	TGTGCCAGTAGTATCGTGAGAGCCATGAACACTGAAGCTTTCTTT	CASSIVRAMNTEAFF
NA	15	TRBJ1-5	TRBV18	TRBD1	TGTGCCAGCTCACCACCTGGACAGGGTAATCAGCCCCAGCATTTT	CASSPPGQGNQPQHF
few	14	TRBJ2-1	TRBV9	NA	TGTGCCAGCAGCGTCCAGGGAGAGATGAATGAGCAGTTCTTC	CASSVQGEMNEQFF
NA	12	TRBJ2-1	TRBV12-5	NA	TGTGCTAGTGGTTTTGTGTCGGGAGAGCAGTTCTTC	CASGFVSGEQFF
NA	15	TRBJ1-5	TRBV6-5	NA	TGTGCCAGCAGCCAAGGGTGGATGGGGTTGCAGCCCCAGCATTTT	CASSQGWMGLQPQHF
once	14	TRBJ1-1	TRBV19	NA	TGTGCCAGTAGTATAGTCACAGGTAACACTGAAGCTTTCTTT	CASSIVTGNTEAFF
NA	17	TRBJ2-7	TRBV4-2	NA	TGTGCCAGCAGCCGGGAGGAGGGGGGAGTACTTCCCTACGAGCAGTACTTC	CASSREEGGVLPYEQYF
NA	13	TRBJ2-3	TRBV6-6	TRBD1	TGTGCCAGCAGTCCGGACAGGGCAGATACGCAGTATTTT	CASSPDRADTQYF
NA	15	TRBJ2-7	TRBV7-2	NA	TGTGCCAGCAGCTTAGATGTTGGGGGACTTTACGAGCAGTACTTC	CASSLDVGGLYEQYF
NA	14	TRBJ1-1	TRBV5-1	NA	TGCGCCAGCAGCCCATCGGGCGTTGGAACTGAAGCTTTCTTT	CASSPSGVGTEAFF
NA	20	TRBJ1-2	TRBV7-3	TRBD1	TGTGCCAGCAGCTTTTCTCCCAATCCTCCCCCAGACAGGGCAGTGAGTGGCTACACCTTC	CASSFSPNPPPDRAVSGYTF
NA	12	TRBJ1-5	TRBV2	NA	TGTGCCAGCAACACCAACAATCAGCCCCAGCATTTT	CASNTNNQPQHF
NA	16	TRBJ2-5	TRBV27	TRBD2	TGTGCCAGCAGTTTATCGGTAGCGGGAGGTTTAGAGACCCAGTACTTC	CASSLSVAGGLETQYF
once	16	TRBJ1-3	TRBV28	NA	TGTGCCAGCAGTTTAATGGCGGTTCCGGGTGGGGACACCATATATTTT	CASSLMAVPGGDTIYF
NA	15	TRBJ2-2	TRBV7-6	NA	TGTGCCAGCAGCTTAACCGGGTTTCCTGCCGGGGAGCTGTTTTTT	CASSLTGFPAGELFF